These 2 T cell receptor beta chains were sequenced from one sample in a study of T cell responses to AZD1222 COVID-19 vaccine. Only in-frame clones appear in the TCRdb table, and some are missing; sequencing was by immunoSEQ multiplex PCR. The top ten clones hold roughly 8% of a sample with about 100,000 clones, roughly 92% of them seen once. The source was peripheral blood, collected 28 days after the second AZD1222 dose. These receptors originate from an adult who received the AZD1222 COVID-19 vaccine.

V usage is TRBV4-1 and J usage is TRBJ1-5; tentative D call: TRBD1 (5 bases). This CDR3 has 14 residues. Germline lookup yields CDR1 MGHRA and CDR2 YSYEKL. The V and J ends lost 3 bases and 5 bases respectively, with 11 bases between them. The CDR3 bases are TGCGCCAGCAGCCATATAGACAGAGATCAGCCCCAGCATTTT. This translates into CASSHIDRDQPQHF.

V and J are TRBV4-3 and TRBJ2-6; 7 bases map to TRBD1. The germline gives CDR1 LGHNA, CDR2 YSLEER. After removal of 0 bases from V and 3 bases from J, the junction contained 8 bases not matched to a gene. This CDR3 region has 18 residues. The CDR3 region is CASSQDLGQSSGANVLTF. The DNA of the CDR3 is TGCGCCAGCAGCCAAGATCTGGGACAGTCTAGTGGGGCCAACGTCCTGACTTTC.